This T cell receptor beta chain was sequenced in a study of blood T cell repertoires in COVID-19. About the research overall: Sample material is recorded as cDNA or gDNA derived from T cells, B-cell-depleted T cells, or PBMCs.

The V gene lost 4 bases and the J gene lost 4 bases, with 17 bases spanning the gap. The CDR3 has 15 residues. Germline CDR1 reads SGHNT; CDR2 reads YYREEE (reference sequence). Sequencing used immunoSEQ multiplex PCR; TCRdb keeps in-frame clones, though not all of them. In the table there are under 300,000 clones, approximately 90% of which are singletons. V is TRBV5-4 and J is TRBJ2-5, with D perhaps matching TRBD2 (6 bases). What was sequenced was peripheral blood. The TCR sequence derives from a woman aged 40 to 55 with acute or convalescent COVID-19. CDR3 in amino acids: CASSRAGGLPETQYF. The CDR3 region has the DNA TGTGCCAGCAGCAGAGCGGGTGGACTTCCAGAGACCCAGTACTTC. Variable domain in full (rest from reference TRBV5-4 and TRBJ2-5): ETGVTQSPTHLIKTRGQQVTLRCSSQSGHNTVSWYQQALGQGPQFIFQYYREEENGRGNFPPRFSGLQFPNYSSELNVNALELDDSALYLCASSRAGGLPETQYFGPGTRLLVL.